This paragraph covers one TCR beta chain sequence. Vbeta (60) and Jbeta (13) primers were used in the PCR. Repertoires were generated with immunoSEQ multiplex PCR, while TCRdb's copy carries only in-frame clones and drops some. The data hold around 180,000 clones, with about 81% observed a single time. This sample was included in a study of cytomegalovirus exposure and HLA in healthy donors. CDR3 length equals 16 residues. Germline CDR1 is LGHNA and CDR2 is YNFKEQ. The junction had 9 bases not matched to a gene; V was cut back by 0 bases and J by 5 bases. The receptor was isolated from a man aged 18 to 29 in good health and CMV-seronegative. Sequenced sample: PBMCs. The V call is TRBV4-2, the J call TRBJ2-7, with TRBD1 identical over 8 bases. The CDR3 nucleotides read TGTGCCAGCAGCCAAGATTGGCAGGGGGCCGGGAACGAGCAGTACTTC. It specifies CASSQDWQGAGNEQYF.